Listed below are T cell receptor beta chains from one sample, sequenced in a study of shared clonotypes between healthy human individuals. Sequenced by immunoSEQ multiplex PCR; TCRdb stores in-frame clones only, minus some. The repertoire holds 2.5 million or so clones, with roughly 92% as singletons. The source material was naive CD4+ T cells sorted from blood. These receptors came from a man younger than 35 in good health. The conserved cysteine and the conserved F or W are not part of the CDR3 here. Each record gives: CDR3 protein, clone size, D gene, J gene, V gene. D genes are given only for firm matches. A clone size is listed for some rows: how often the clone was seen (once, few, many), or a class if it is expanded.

CDR3 protein: ASSWRIGTGDHEQY
clone size: .
D gene: TRBD1
J gene: TRBJ2-7
V gene: TRBV19

CDR3 protein: ASSSAGGPNQPQH
clone size: .
D gene: TRBD1
J gene: TRBJ1-5
V gene: TRBV7-2

CDR3 protein: ASARAAGEVQY
clone size: .
D gene: .
J gene: TRBJ2-4
V gene: TRBV7-6

CDR3 protein: ASSPRWPTYEQY
clone size: .
D gene: .
J gene: TRBJ2-7
V gene: TRBV27

CDR3 protein: ASSPRLAGYNEQF
clone size: .
D gene: TRBD2
J gene: TRBJ2-1
V gene: TRBV18

CDR3 protein: ASSPQRTNSYEQY
clone size: .
D gene: .
J gene: TRBJ2-7
V gene: TRBV18

CDR3 protein: ASSYDLRTDTQY
clone size: .
D gene: .
J gene: TRBJ2-3
V gene: TRBV27

CDR3 protein: ASSQDQTTNIQY
clone size: .
D gene: .
J gene: TRBJ2-4
V gene: TRBV4-1

CDR3 protein: ASSLEYNEQF
clone size: once
D gene: .
J gene: TRBJ2-1
V gene: TRBV5-4

CDR3 protein: ASTPRWESGELF
clone size: .
D gene: .
J gene: TRBJ2-2
V gene: TRBV2

CDR3 protein: ASRIEATSYEQY
clone size: .
D gene: .
J gene: TRBJ2-7
V gene: TRBV7-8

CDR3 protein: ASSPRGDYEQY
clone size: .
D gene: .
J gene: TRBJ2-7
V gene: TRBV11-3

CDR3 protein: ASSRFAPDYEQY
clone size: once
D gene: .
J gene: TRBJ2-7
V gene: TRBV6-5

CDR3 protein: ASSPPGGQETQY
clone size: .
D gene: TRBD1
J gene: TRBJ2-5
V gene: TRBV27

CDR3 protein: ASSLGTGAYEQY
clone size: .
D gene: TRBD1
J gene: TRBJ2-7
V gene: TRBV7-7

CDR3 protein: ASRFDRNYNSPLH
clone size: .
D gene: .
J gene: TRBJ1-6
V gene: TRBV2

CDR3 protein: ASTLGVYTEAF
clone size: .
D gene: .
J gene: TRBJ1-1
V gene: TRBV5-6

CDR3 protein: ASTTLGTGNNSPLH
clone size: .
D gene: TRBD1
J gene: TRBJ1-6
V gene: TRBV19

CDR3 protein: ASSVEPGGSYGYT
clone size: .
D gene: TRBD1
J gene: TRBJ1-2
V gene: TRBV9

CDR3 protein: ASSGSGGARETQY
clone size: .
D gene: TRBD2
J gene: TRBJ2-5
V gene: TRBV2

CDR3 protein: ASSFGTQETQY
clone size: .
D gene: .
J gene: TRBJ2-5
V gene: TRBV5-1

CDR3 protein: ASSYGTGPTDTQY
clone size: .
D gene: TRBD1
J gene: TRBJ2-3
V gene: TRBV7-9

CDR3 protein: ASSESDISWRVGFYEQY
clone size: .
D gene: .
J gene: TRBJ2-7
V gene: TRBV6-1

CDR3 protein: ASSQDGGSYGYT
clone size: .
D gene: .
J gene: TRBJ1-2
V gene: TRBV4-3

CDR3 protein: ASSIDLFDGRDTQY
clone size: once
D gene: .
J gene: TRBJ2-3
V gene: TRBV19

CDR3 protein: AESDGKRDGYT
clone size: once
D gene: .
J gene: TRBJ1-2
V gene: TRBV10-3

CDR3 protein: AWSVAGRRGTDTQY
clone size: .
D gene: TRBD2
J gene: TRBJ2-3
V gene: TRBV30

CDR3 protein: ASSLAVVTDTQY
clone size: once
D gene: .
J gene: TRBJ2-3
V gene: TRBV7-2

CDR3 protein: ASSVVGENSPLH
clone size: .
D gene: .
J gene: TRBJ1-6
V gene: TRBV9

CDR3 protein: ASSPPGYGYT
clone size: .
D gene: .
J gene: TRBJ1-2
V gene: TRBV7-2

CDR3 protein: ASSFLTGTSGELEQF
clone size: once
D gene: TRBD2
J gene: TRBJ2-1
V gene: TRBV28

CDR3 protein: ASRVDRPPYNSPLH
clone size: .
D gene: TRBD1
J gene: TRBJ1-6
V gene: TRBV28

CDR3 protein: AGSRAGPLGSSSYNEQF
clone size: .
D gene: .
J gene: TRBJ2-1
V gene: TRBV30

CDR3 protein: ASSLMASGSHRELF
clone size: .
D gene: TRBD2
J gene: TRBJ2-2
V gene: TRBV28

CDR3 protein: ASSSGQTGELF
clone size: .
D gene: .
J gene: TRBJ2-2
V gene: TRBV5-5

CDR3 protein: AWSSGRSETQY
clone size: .
D gene: TRBD2
J gene: TRBJ2-5
V gene: TRBV30

CDR3 protein: ASSLVLREESYEQY
clone size: few
D gene: TRBD2
J gene: TRBJ2-7
V gene: TRBV5-1

CDR3 protein: ASSRDDTDTQY
clone size: .
D gene: .
J gene: TRBJ2-3
V gene: TRBV11-3

CDR3 protein: ASKLDRDNQPQH
clone size: .
D gene: TRBD1
J gene: TRBJ1-5
V gene: TRBV6-6

CDR3 protein: ASSFTDINTEAF
clone size: .
D gene: .
J gene: TRBJ1-1
V gene: TRBV7-2

CDR3 protein: ASSAQGTYTEAF
clone size: few
D gene: .
J gene: TRBJ1-1
V gene: TRBV6-1

CDR3 protein: ASTEWAGGPSSYNSPLH
clone size: .
D gene: .
J gene: TRBJ1-6
V gene: TRBV7-9

CDR3 protein: ASSLVGANTEAF
clone size: .
D gene: .
J gene: TRBJ1-1
V gene: TRBV5-1

CDR3 protein: ASSSGALNYGYT
clone size: .
D gene: .
J gene: TRBJ1-2
V gene: TRBV28

CDR3 protein: ASSLIENTGELF
clone size: .
D gene: .
J gene: TRBJ2-2
V gene: TRBV7-2

CDR3 protein: ASSLQSGELF
clone size: .
D gene: .
J gene: TRBJ2-2
V gene: TRBV19

CDR3 protein: ASSLEKGAGATLSTDTQY
clone size: .
D gene: .
J gene: TRBJ2-3
V gene: TRBV4-2

CDR3 protein: ASSPRTEYYEQY
clone size: .
D gene: .
J gene: TRBJ2-7
V gene: TRBV18

CDR3 protein: ASSAQGGSGETQY
clone size: .
D gene: .
J gene: TRBJ2-5
V gene: TRBV7-2

CDR3 protein: SGVVSYEQY
clone size: .
D gene: .
J gene: TRBJ2-7
V gene: TRBV20-1

CDR3 protein: ASSLGGSSSYEQY
clone size: .
D gene: .
J gene: TRBJ2-7
V gene: TRBV5-1

CDR3 protein: ASSQDTGLVQPQH
clone size: .
D gene: .
J gene: TRBJ1-5
V gene: TRBV4-1